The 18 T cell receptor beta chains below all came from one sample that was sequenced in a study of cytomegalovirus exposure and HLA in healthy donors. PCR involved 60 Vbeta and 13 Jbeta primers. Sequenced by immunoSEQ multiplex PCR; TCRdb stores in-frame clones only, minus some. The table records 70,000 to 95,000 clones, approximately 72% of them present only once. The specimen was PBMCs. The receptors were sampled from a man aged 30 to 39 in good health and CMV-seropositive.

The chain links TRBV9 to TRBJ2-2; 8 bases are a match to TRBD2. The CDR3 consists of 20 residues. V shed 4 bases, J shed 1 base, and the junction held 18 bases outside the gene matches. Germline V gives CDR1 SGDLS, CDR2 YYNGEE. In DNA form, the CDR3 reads TGTGCCAGCAGCCCTCCCATCAGCGGGGGACCCACTTGGAACACCGGGGAGCTGTTTTTT. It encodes CASSPPISGGPTWNTGELFF.

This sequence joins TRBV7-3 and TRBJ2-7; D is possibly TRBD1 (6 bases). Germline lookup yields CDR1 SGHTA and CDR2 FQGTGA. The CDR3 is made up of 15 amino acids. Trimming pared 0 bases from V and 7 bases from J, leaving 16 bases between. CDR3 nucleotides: TGTGCCAGCAGCTTAACAGGGGGTGCCTCGGAGGAGCAGTACTTC. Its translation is CASSLTGGASEEQYF.

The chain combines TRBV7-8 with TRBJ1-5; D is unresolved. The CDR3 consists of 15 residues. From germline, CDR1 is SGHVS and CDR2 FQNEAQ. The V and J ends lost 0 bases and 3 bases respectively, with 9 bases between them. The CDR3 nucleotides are TGTGCCAGCAGCTTAGCGCGGCAGATCAATCAGCCCCAGCATTTT. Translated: CASSLARQINQPQHF.

This chain's CDR3 is CASSLQTGLSTDTQYF. The CDR3 DNA reads as TGTGCCAGCAGCCTTCAGACAGGGTTATCGACAGATACGCAGTATTTT. V is TRBV7-9 and J is TRBJ2-3; TRBD1 agrees at 7 bases. Germline V gene data show CDR1 as SEHNR and CDR2 as FQNEAQ (reference sequence). The CDR3 has 16 residues. Losses at the gene ends were 5 bases for V and 3 bases for J; bases not matched to a gene: 11.

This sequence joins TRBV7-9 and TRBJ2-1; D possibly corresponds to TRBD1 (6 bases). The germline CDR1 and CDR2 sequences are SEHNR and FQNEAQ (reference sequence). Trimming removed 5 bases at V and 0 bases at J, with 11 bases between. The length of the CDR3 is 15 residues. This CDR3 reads CASSPDRFSYNEQFF. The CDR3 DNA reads TGTGCCAGCAGCCCCGACAGGTTCTCCTACAATGAGCAGTTCTTC.

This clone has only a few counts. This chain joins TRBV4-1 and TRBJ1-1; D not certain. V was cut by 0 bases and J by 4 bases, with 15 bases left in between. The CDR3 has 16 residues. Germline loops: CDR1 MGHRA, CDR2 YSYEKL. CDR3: CASSQEDSSGSTEAFF. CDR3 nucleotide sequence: TGCGCCAGCAGCCAAGAAGATTCTTCAGGCAGCACTGAAGCTTTCTTT.

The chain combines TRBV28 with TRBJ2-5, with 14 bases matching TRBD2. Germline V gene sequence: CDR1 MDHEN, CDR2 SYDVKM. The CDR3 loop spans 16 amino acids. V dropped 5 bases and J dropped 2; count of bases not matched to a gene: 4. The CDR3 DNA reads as TGTGCCAGCAGTCGGACTAGCGGGGGGATTCAAGAGACCCAGTACTTC. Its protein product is CASSRTSGGIQETQYF.

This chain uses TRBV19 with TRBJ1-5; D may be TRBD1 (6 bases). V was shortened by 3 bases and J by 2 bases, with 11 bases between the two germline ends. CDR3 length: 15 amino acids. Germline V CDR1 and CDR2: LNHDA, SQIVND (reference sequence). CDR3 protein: CASSIPQGGNQPQHF. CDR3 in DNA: TGTGCCAGTAGTATCCCACAGGGAGGCAATCAGCCCCAGCATTTT.

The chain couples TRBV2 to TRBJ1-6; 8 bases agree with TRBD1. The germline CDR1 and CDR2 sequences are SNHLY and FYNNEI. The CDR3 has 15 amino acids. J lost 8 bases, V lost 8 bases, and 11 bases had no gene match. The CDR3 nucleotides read TGTGCCAGCGGCTCCCGTGGACAGGGAGATTCACCCCTCCACTTT. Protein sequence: CASGSRGQGDSPLHF.

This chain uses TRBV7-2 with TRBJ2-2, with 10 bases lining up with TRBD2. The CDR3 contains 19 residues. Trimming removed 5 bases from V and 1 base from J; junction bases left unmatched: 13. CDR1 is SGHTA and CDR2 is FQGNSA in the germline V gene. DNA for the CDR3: TGTGCCAGCAGCCGAGGCGCGGAATGGACTAGCGGGAACACCGGGGAGCTGTTTTTT. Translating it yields CASSRGAEWTSGNTGELFF.

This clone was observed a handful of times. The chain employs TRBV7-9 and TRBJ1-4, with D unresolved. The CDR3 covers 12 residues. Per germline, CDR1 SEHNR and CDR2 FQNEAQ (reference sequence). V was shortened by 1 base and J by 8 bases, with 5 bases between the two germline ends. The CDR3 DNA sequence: TGTGCCAGCAGCTTAGTCGGGGAAAAACTGTTTTTT. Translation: CASSLVGEKLFF.

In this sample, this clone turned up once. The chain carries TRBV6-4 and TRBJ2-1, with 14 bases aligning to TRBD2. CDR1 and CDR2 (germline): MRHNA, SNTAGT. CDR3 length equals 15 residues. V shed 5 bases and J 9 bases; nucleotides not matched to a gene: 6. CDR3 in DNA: TGTGCCAGCAGTTCGACTAGCGGGGGGGCGGGTGAGCAGTTCTTC. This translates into CASSSTSGGAGEQFF.

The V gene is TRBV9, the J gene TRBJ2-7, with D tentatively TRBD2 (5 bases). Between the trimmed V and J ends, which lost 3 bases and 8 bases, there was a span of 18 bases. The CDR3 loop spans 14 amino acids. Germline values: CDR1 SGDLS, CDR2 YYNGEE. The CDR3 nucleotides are TGTGCCAGCAGCGATGGGCAGTCCCCCGGGAAGCAGTACTTC. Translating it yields CASSDGQSPGKQYF.

DNA of the CDR3: TGTGCCAGCAGCTCCCGGACTAGGGCCGGGTCCTACGAGCAGTACTTC. Translating it yields CASSSRTRAGSYEQYF. The chain carries TRBV11-3 and TRBJ2-7; 7 bases are shared with TRBD2. This CDR3 is built from 16 residues. The trim removed 4 bases at V and 1 base at J, leaving 10 bases unmatched. Germline V lookup: CDR1 SGHNT, CDR2 YENEEA.

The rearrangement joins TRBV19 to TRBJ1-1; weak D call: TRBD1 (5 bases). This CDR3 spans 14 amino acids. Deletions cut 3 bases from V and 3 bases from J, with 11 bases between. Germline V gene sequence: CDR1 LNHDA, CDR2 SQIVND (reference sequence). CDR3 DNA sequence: TGTGCCAGTAGTATCGCTCAGGGTTACACTGAAGCTTTCTTT. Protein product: CASSIAQGYTEAFF. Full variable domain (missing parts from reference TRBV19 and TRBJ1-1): DGGITQSPKYLFRKEGQNVTLSCEQNLNHDAMYWYRQDPGQGLRLIYYSQIVNDFQKGDIAEGYSVSREKKESFPLTVTSAQKNPTAFYLCASSIAQGYTEAFFGQGTRLTVV.

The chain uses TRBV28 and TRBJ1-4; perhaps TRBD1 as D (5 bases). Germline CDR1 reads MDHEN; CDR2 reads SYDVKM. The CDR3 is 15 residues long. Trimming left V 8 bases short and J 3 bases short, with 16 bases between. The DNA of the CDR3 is TGTGCCAGCTGTGGCGGGGACGCGGCTAATGAAAAACTGTTTTTT. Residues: CASCGGDAANEKLFF.

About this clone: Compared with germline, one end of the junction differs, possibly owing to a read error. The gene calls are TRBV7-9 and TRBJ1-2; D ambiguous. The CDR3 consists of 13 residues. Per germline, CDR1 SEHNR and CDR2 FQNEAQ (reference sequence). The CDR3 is CSSSFRFVYGYTF. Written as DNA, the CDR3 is TGTTCCAGCAGCTTCCGGTTCGTCTATGGCTACACCTTC.

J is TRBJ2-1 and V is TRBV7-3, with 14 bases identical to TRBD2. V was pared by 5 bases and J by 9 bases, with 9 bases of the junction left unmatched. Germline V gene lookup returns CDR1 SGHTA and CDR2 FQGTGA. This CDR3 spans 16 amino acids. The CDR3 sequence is CASSKEGTSGGSEQFF. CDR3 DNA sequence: TGTGCCAGCAGCAAAGAGGGGACTAGCGGGGGTAGTGAGCAGTTCTTC.